This T cell receptor (beta chain) is from a study of Ad26.COV2.S vaccination and SARS-CoV-2 variants. The protocol was immunoSEQ multiplex PCR, while the TCRdb copy is restricted to in-frame clones and leaves out a portion. This table has under 150,000 clones, about nine tenths appearing once. The CDR3 sequence is 17 residues long. V lost 0 bases and J lost 5; bases outside the gene matches: 7. The germline V gene encodes CDR1 LNHNV and CDR2 YYDKDF (reference sequence). The clonotype comes from a human donor who had recovered from COVID-19. The chain is built from TRBV15 and TRBJ2-3; 11 bases align to TRBD2. The material was peripheral blood, obtained after recovery from COVID-19. The CDR3 spells CATSRDLLTSGGDTQYF. In DNA form, the CDR3 reads TGTGCCACCAGCAGAGATCTCCTTACTAGCGGGGGAGATACGCAGTATTTT.